The source of this T cell receptor (beta chain) is a study of human T cells and chemical hapten exposure. At the level of the study: Researchers reported sensitizing a roughly 2 cm by roughly 2 cm upper inner arm skin site with 2% DPC.

Study findings and constraints: PT1 expanded TCR counts and patch test score correlated positively.

This sample's time point: patch test 1, 2 weeks after DPC sensitization. As to treatment: therapeutic diphenylcyclopropenone sensitization with weekly scalp DPC. This clonotype appeared a few times. No antigen is known for it. Individual cDNA molecules in this library carried unique molecular identifiers. Under the authors' procedure: There were a median of approximately 100,000 TCRs per sample, with a range from roughly 23,224 to 690,600. TCRdb called the RACE reads again in MiXCR, with one record for every CDR3 protein. The V and J calls, along with clone size, are taken from TCRdb and not from the paper's own processing. In the table there are under 120,000 distinct CDR3 sequences, approximately 11% of which are singletons. Germline CDR1 reads MNHNY; CDR2 reads SVGAGI (reference sequence). This CDR3 has 13 residues. The V end lost 7 bases, the J end lost 8 bases, and 12 bases lay between the germline ends.

The origin of this receptor is a woman aged 40 to 50 with alopecia areata. Some clones in this sample may be carry-over from other donors' samples. This material consisted of whole blood, taken in connection with sensitization to the hapten diphenylcyclopropenone (DPC). The J gene is TRBJ1-6, the V gene TRBV6-6; TRBD1 is a possible D gene (6 bases). The CDR3 protein is CASNRVSDSPLHF. The CDR3 nucleotides read TGTGCCAGCAACAGGGTCTCCGATTCACCCCTCCACTTT.